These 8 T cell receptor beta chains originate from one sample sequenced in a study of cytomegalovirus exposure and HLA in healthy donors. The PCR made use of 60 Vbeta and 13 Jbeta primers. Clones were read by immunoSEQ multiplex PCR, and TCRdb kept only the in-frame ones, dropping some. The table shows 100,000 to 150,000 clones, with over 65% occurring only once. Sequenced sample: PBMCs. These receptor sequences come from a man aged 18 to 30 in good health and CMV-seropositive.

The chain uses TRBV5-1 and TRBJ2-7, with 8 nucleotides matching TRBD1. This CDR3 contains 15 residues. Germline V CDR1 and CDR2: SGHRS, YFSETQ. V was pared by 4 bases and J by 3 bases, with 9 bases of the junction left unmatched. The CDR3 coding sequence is TGCGCCAGCAGCCAGGACAGGGCCCCCTACTACGAGCAGTACTTC. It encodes CASSQDRAPYYEQYF.

The CDR3 reads CASSKQGSGELFF. The CDR3 nucleotides are TGTGCCAGCAGCAAACAGGGGTCCGGGGAGCTGTTTTTT. The chain is built from TRBV11-3 and TRBJ2-2; 7 bases align to TRBD1. The V gene's germline CDR1 is SGHNT and CDR2 YENEEA. This CDR3 is 13 amino acids long. After removal of 5 bases from V and 6 bases from J, the junction contained 3 bases not matched to a gene.

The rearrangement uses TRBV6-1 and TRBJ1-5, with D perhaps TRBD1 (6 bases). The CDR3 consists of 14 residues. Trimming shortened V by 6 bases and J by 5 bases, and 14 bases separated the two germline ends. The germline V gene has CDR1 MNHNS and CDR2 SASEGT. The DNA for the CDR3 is TGTGCCAGCAGCGCCATGGACAGATATCAGCCCCAGCATTTT. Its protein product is CASSAMDRYQPQHF.

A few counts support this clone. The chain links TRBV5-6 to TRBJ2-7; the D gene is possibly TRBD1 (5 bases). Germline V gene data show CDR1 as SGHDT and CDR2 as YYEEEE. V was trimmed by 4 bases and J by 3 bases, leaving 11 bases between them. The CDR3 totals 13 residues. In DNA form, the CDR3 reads TGTGCCAGCAGCCTCGGACAAAACTACGAGCAGTACTTC. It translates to CASSLGQNYEQYF.

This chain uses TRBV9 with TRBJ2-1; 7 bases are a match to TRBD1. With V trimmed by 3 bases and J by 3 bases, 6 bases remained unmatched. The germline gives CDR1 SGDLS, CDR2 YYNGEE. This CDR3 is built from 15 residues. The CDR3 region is CASSGGQGDYNEQFF. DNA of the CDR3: TGTGCCAGCAGCGGCGGGCAGGGGGACTACAATGAGCAGTTCTTC.

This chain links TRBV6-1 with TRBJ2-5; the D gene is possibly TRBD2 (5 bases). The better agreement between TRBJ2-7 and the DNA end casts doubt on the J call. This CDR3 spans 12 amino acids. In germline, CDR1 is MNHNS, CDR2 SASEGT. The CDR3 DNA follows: TGTGCCAGCAAAACGGGGTTATACGAGCAGTACTTC. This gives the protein CASKTGLYEQYF.

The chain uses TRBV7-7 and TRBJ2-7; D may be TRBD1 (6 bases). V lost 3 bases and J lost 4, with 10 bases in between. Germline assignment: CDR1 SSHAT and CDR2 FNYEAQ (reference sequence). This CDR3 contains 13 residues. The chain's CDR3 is CASSFQRGYEQYF. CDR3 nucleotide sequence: TGTGCCAGCAGCTTCCAAAGGGGGTACGAGCAGTACTTC.

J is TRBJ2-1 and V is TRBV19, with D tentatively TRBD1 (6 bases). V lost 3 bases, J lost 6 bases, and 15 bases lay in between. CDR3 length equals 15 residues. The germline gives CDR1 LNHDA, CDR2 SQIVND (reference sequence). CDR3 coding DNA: TGTGCCAGTAGTATGATTGGGCAGGGGATCAATGAGCAGTTCTTC. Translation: CASSMIGQGINEQFF.